This TCR beta chain was sequenced for a study of long-term antiretroviral therapy in people with HIV. In regard to this clone: What it recognizes is unknown.

J gave up 4 bases and V 5 bases, and 6 bases lay outside the gene matches. The CDR3 has 15 amino acids. Germline V CDR1 and CDR2: SEHNR, FQNEAQ (reference sequence). Survey-level resolution applied to immunoSEQ assay v3.0. Sequenced by immunoSEQ multiplex PCR; TCRdb stores in-frame clones only, minus some. The data show around 38,000 clones, 85% to 95% seen once. General observations from the study: Post-ART samples showed increased diversity that remained below transplant donor control levels. Against controls, HIV repertoires showed narrower ranges of CDR3 length.

Source: unsorted PBMCs, taken 9.2 years after starting antiretroviral therapy. This chain connects TRBV7-9 to TRBJ2-1, with 9 bases aligning to TRBD2. This TCR was recovered from a young man with HIV. Here the CDR3 reads CASSLRGGVYNEQFF. CDR3 DNA sequence: TGTGCCAGCAGCCTGCGGGGGGGCGTATACAATGAGCAGTTCTTC. The full variable domain, rest sourced from reference TRBV7-9 and TRBJ2-1, is DTGVSQNPRHKITKRGQNVTFRCDPISEHNRLYWYRQTLGQGPEFLTYFQNEAQLEKSRLLSDRFSAERPKGSFSTLEIQRTEQGDSAMYLCASSLRGGVYNEQFFGPGTRLTVL.